Here is one T cell receptor (beta chain) with its context. The target antigen is unknown. This entry comes from a study of cytomegalovirus exposure and HLA in healthy donors. In the PCR, 60 Vbeta and 13 Jbeta primers were used. The repertoire was sequenced with immunoSEQ multiplex PCR; TCRdb's copy has only in-frame clones and lacks some. The sample lists about 190,000 clones, roughly 77% occurring once. Study findings and constraints: TCR beta sequences reportedly predicted the HLA-A and HLA-B alleles of most subjects accurately. For cytomegalovirus status, the classifier reportedly gave diagnoses with high specificity and sensitivity.

Nominally healthy donors provided the samples, though records likely missed some immune exposures. Per germline, CDR1 MNHEY and CDR2 SVGAGI. Trimming left V 4 bases short and J 5 bases short, with 17 bases between. The CDR3 loop spans 16 amino acids. The receptor's source is a man aged 30-40 years in good health and CMV-seropositive. The gene calls are TRBV6-5 and TRBJ2-2; D unclear. Material: PBMCs. CDR3 in amino acids: CASSSPAGAVTGELFF. The CDR3 nucleotides read TGTGCCAGCAGTTCCCCGGCAGGCGCCGTAACCGGGGAGCTGTTTTTT.